The T cell receptor (beta chain) described here comes from a study of shared clonotypes between healthy human individuals. The run depth of the assay was deep. Profiled with immunoSEQ multiplex PCR; TCRdb holds only in-frame clones, not every one. The top ten clones hold less than 15% of a sample with around 430,000 clones, about 76% of them seen once. Looked up from germline, CDR1 is MDHEN and CDR2 is SYDVKM. The CDR3 contains 14 residues. The trim removed 8 bases at V and 5 bases at J, leaving 6 bases unmatched. Sample: PBMCs. The clonotype originates from a middle-aged woman in good health. Some clones in this sample may be carry-over from other donors' samples. This rearrangement joins TRBV28 to TRBJ2-1; 10 bases map to TRBD2. CDR3 sequence reads: CASVTSGKHNEQFF. Written as DNA, the CDR3 is TGTGCCAGCGTAACTAGCGGGAAACACAATGAGCAGTTCTTC. The entire variable domain, with the rest obtained from reference TRBV28 and TRBJ2-1, is as follows: DVKVTQSSRYLVKRTGEKVFLECVQDMDHENMFWYRQDPGLGLRLIYFSYDVKMKEKGDIPEGYSVSREKKERFSLILESASTNQTSMYLCASVTSGKHNEQFFGPGTRLTVL.